Listed below are T cell receptor beta chains from one sample, sequenced in a study of blood T cell repertoires in COVID-19. TCRdb keeps only in-frame clones here, not all; method: immunoSEQ multiplex PCR. The data hold approximately 40,000 clones, with about 87% observed a single time. The sequenced material came from peripheral blood. The receptors shown here come from a man aged 40-50 years with COVID-19, enrolled during active disease. CDR3s include the opening cysteine and the closing phenylalanine or tryptophan.

len: 14; v_gene: TRBV19; j_gene: TRBJ2-3; CDR3aa: CASRVSGGGDTQYF
len: 13; v_gene: TRBV6-5; j_gene: TRBJ1-1; CDR3aa: CASSWERNTEAFF
len: 13; v_gene: TRBV29-1; j_gene: TRBJ2-3; CDR3aa: CSVEVGQGDTQYF
len: 15; v_gene: TRBV6-4; j_gene: TRBJ1-5; CDR3aa: CASSDLDRGEQPQHF
len: 12; v_gene: TRBV3-1/TRBV3-2; j_gene: TRBJ2-1; CDR3aa: CASSLYYNEQFF
len: 16; v_gene: TRBV6-1; j_gene: TRBJ2-2; CDR3aa: CASSETAGLSPGELFF
len: 13; v_gene: TRBV6-5; j_gene: TRBJ1-1; CDR3aa: CARPTGRHTEAFF
len: 15; v_gene: TRBV28; j_gene: TRBJ1-1; CDR3aa: CASSIPLEADTEAFF
len: 15; v_gene: TRBV12-5; j_gene: TRBJ2-3; CDR3aa: CASGLPTSGLDTQYF
len: 13; v_gene: TRBV5-6; j_gene: TRBJ2-7; CDR3aa: CASSFRPGVEQYF
len: 15; v_gene: TRBV19; j_gene: TRBJ2-1; CDR3aa: CASSIGQGAYNEQFF
len: 15; v_gene: TRBV7-2; j_gene: TRBJ2-7; CDR3aa: CASSQGLSSSYEQYF
len: 12; v_gene: TRBV30; j_gene: TRBJ2-7; CDR3aa: CAWSRDSYEQYF
len: 17; v_gene: TRBV5-1; j_gene: TRBJ1-2; CDR3aa: CASSPTGSSVIDYGYTF
len: 14; v_gene: TRBV5-6; j_gene: TRBJ2-5; CDR3aa: CASSLSSGSETQYF
len: 15; v_gene: TRBV19; j_gene: TRBJ1-6; CDR3aa: CASSTRQGVLSPLHF
len: 14; v_gene: TRBV7-9; j_gene: TRBJ2-2; CDR3aa: CASSPSSIPGELFF
len: 17; v_gene: TRBV9; j_gene: TRBJ2-3; CDR3aa: CASSVARGGGAGDTQYF
len: 16; v_gene: TRBV2; j_gene: TRBJ1-1; CDR3aa: CASSPRREGASAEAFF
len: 13; v_gene: TRBV7-9; j_gene: TRBJ2-3; CDR3aa: CASNLAGDDTQYF
len: 16; v_gene: TRBV3-1/TRBV3-2; j_gene: TRBJ1-1; CDR3aa: CASSQQTGRGGTEAFF
len: 16; v_gene: TRBV10-3; j_gene: TRBJ1-3; CDR3aa: CAISDMVGHSGNTIYF
len: 15; v_gene: TRBV7-9; j_gene: TRBJ2-7; CDR3aa: CASSSGTGIAHEQYF
len: 15; v_gene: TRBV28; j_gene: TRBJ2-4; CDR3aa: CASSLGSIAKNIQYF
len: 13; v_gene: TRBV19; j_gene: TRBJ2-7; CDR3aa: CASSSGSSYEQYF
len: 15; v_gene: TRBV6-1; j_gene: TRBJ1-6; CDR3aa: CASSEFFGGASPLHF
len: 18; v_gene: TRBV24-1; j_gene: TRBJ2-2; CDR3aa: CATSDWGTGAVNTGELFF
len: 15; v_gene: TRBV19; j_gene: TRBJ1-2; CDR3aa: CASSIDGQGAKFYTF
len: 14; v_gene: TRBV5-1; j_gene: TRBJ2-5; CDR3aa: CASSHPTGKETQYF
len: 11; v_gene: TRBV20-1; j_gene: TRBJ2-3; CDR3aa: CSATYTDTQYF
len: 15; v_gene: TRBV13; j_gene: TRBJ2-1; CDR3aa: CASSLGSVLYNEQFF
len: 12; v_gene: TRBV7-9; j_gene: TRBJ2-1; CDR3aa: CASSHLSNEQFF
len: 21; v_gene: TRBV18; j_gene: TRBJ2-5; CDR3aa: CASSPAYQSGTSGGARETQYF
len: 13; v_gene: TRBV5-1; j_gene: TRBJ1-2; CDR3aa: CASSLGRLYGYTF
len: 17; v_gene: TRBV2; j_gene: TRBJ1-1; CDR3aa: CASSVFGANSLNTEAFF
len: 17; v_gene: TRBV19; j_gene: TRBJ2-1; CDR3aa: CASSIIRLAGAYNEQFF
len: 14; v_gene: TRBV6-1; j_gene: TRBJ2-7; CDR3aa: CASSEAVRGNEQYF
len: 13; v_gene: TRBV30; j_gene: TRBJ1-1; CDR3aa: CAWSPRVNTEAFF
len: 13; v_gene: TRBV5-1; j_gene: TRBJ2-7; CDR3aa: CASSFSLADEQYF
len: 12; v_gene: TRBV12-3/TRBV12-4; j_gene: TRBJ1-2; CDR3aa: CASSLSVYGYTF
len: 15; v_gene: TRBV4-1; j_gene: TRBJ1-5; CDR3aa: CASSQAGYGNQPQHF
len: 16; v_gene: TRBV5-1; j_gene: TRBJ2-2; CDR3aa: CASSLWQGASTGELFF
len: 13; v_gene: TRBV10-3; j_gene: TRBJ1-5; CDR3aa: CAAKQGSGQPQHF
len: 19; v_gene: TRBV5-4; j_gene: TRBJ2-1; CDR3aa: CASSLAKGTTGSSYNEQFF
len: 11; v_gene: TRBV6-7; j_gene: TRBJ2-7; CDR3aa: CASSYRREKYF
len: 15; v_gene: TRBV28; j_gene: TRBJ2-3; CDR3aa: CASSLATSVTDTQYF
len: 14; v_gene: TRBV5-6; j_gene: TRBJ2-3; CDR3aa: CASSLAGGPDTQYF